These T cell receptor beta chains were read from a single sample in a study of cytomegalovirus exposure and HLA in healthy donors. Measured with immunoSEQ multiplex PCR; TCRdb has only the in-frame clones, and not every one. The sample includes 130,000 to 150,000 clones, over 60% of them seen just once. Sequenced: PBMCs. The source of these receptors is a woman aged 30 to 39 in good health and CMV-seropositive. The CDR3 runs from the conserved cysteine through the conserved F or W. Each record gives: clone size, V gene, D gene, J gene, CDR3 DNA, CDR3 protein. D genes are given only for firm matches. Part of the rows lack a size; the others show once, few, many or a class for expanded clones.

clone_size: .; v_call: TRBV27; d_call: TRBD1; j_call: TRBJ2-7; cdr3_nt: TGTGCCAGCAGGTCAGGGGCCTCAGGGGGCGAGCAGTACTTC; cdr3_aa: CASRSGASGGEQYF
clone_size: .; v_call: TRBV5-6; d_call: TRBD1; j_call: TRBJ1-2; cdr3_nt: TGTGCCAGCAGCACCAACCCCAGGGGGCAGGGGAACTATGGCTACACCTTC; cdr3_aa: CASSTNPRGQGNYGYTF
clone_size: few; v_call: TRBV6-1; d_call: TRBD1; j_call: TRBJ1-2; cdr3_nt: TGTGCCAGCAGAGGGACAGGGGATGGCTACACCTTC; cdr3_aa: CASRGTGDGYTF
clone_size: .; v_call: TRBV5-1; d_call: .; j_call: TRBJ1-2; cdr3_nt: TGCGCCAGCAGCTCCCCTGGGGGGTATGGCTACACCTTC; cdr3_aa: CASSSPGGYGYTF
clone_size: once; v_call: TRBV7-2; d_call: .; j_call: TRBJ1-5; cdr3_nt: TGTGCCAGCAGCCGGGAAAATCAGCCCCAGCATTTT; cdr3_aa: CASSRENQPQHF
clone_size: few; v_call: TRBV7-6; d_call: .; j_call: TRBJ2-6; cdr3_nt: TGTGCCAGCAGCTTACGGTCTGGGGCCAACGTCCTGACTTTC; cdr3_aa: CASSLRSGANVLTF
clone_size: .; v_call: TRBV19; d_call: .; j_call: TRBJ2-1; cdr3_nt: TGTGCCAGTACCTACGGTCGCGGTGAGCAGTTCTTC; cdr3_aa: CASTYGRGEQFF
clone_size: .; v_call: TRBV2; d_call: .; j_call: TRBJ2-5; cdr3_nt: TGTGCCAGCAGTGAAAACTTGTTGTCCCAGTACTTC; cdr3_aa: CASSENLLSQYF
clone_size: .; v_call: TRBV19; d_call: TRBD2; j_call: TRBJ2-7; cdr3_nt: TGTGCCAGTAGTATGTCAACGGCAGCGGGGACCACCTTAAACCGATACGAGCAGTACTTC; cdr3_aa: CASSMSTAAGTTLNRYEQYF
clone_size: .; v_call: TRBV6-6; d_call: .; j_call: TRBJ2-4; cdr3_nt: TGTGCCAGCAGTTACTCAGGGGAAGGTGGAAACATTCAGTACTTC; cdr3_aa: CASSYSGEGGNIQYF
clone_size: few; v_call: TRBV9; d_call: .; j_call: TRBJ1-6; cdr3_nt: TGTGCCAGCAGCGAAAGTAGCTCCTATAATTCACCCCTCCACTTT; cdr3_aa: CASSESSSYNSPLHF
clone_size: once; v_call: TRBV7-2; d_call: TRBD1; j_call: TRBJ1-5; cdr3_nt: TGTGCCAGCAGCCTAGTCTGGGGACAGGGTGGACAGCCCCAGCATTTT; cdr3_aa: CASSLVWGQGGQPQHF
clone_size: .; v_call: TRBV10-3; d_call: TRBD1; j_call: TRBJ1-5; cdr3_nt: TGTGCCATCAGTGAGGCGAACAGGGGAGGCAATCAGCCCCAGCATTTT; cdr3_aa: CAISEANRGGNQPQHF
clone_size: .; v_call: TRBV6-1; d_call: .; j_call: TRBJ1-1; cdr3_nt: TGTGCCAGCACGTGGGGCTCCACTGAAGCTTTCTTT; cdr3_aa: CASTWGSTEAFF
clone_size: .; v_call: TRBV19; d_call: .; j_call: TRBJ1-2; cdr3_nt: TGTGCCAGTAGTGGAATACAGGAGATTAGTGGCTACACCTTC; cdr3_aa: CASSGIQEISGYTF
clone_size: .; v_call: TRBV21-1; d_call: .; j_call: TRBJ1-3; cdr3_nt: TGTGCCAGCAGCAAACGGGTGGGACAGGAGGGAAACACCATATATTTT; cdr3_aa: CASSKRVGQEGNTIYF
clone_size: few; v_call: TRBV7-7; d_call: .; j_call: TRBJ2-5; cdr3_nt: TGTGCTAGCAGTCAGGGCTACCAAGAGACCCAGTACTTC; cdr3_aa: CASSQGYQETQYF
clone_size: few; v_call: TRBV6-5; d_call: .; j_call: TRBJ2-6; cdr3_nt: TGTGCCAGCAGTCAGTCTAGCTCTGGGGCCAACGTCCTGACTTTC; cdr3_aa: CASSQSSSGANVLTF
clone_size: .; v_call: TRBV19; d_call: .; j_call: TRBJ1-5; cdr3_nt: TGTGCCAGTAGTCTAGGGACATACGATCAGCCCCAGCATTTT; cdr3_aa: CASSLGTYDQPQHF
clone_size: .; v_call: TRBV9; d_call: .; j_call: TRBJ1-1; cdr3_nt: TGTGCCAGCAGCGTAAATCCCGGGTTGAACACTGAAGCTTTCTTT; cdr3_aa: CASSVNPGLNTEAFF
clone_size: .; v_call: TRBV18; d_call: TRBD1; j_call: TRBJ1-1; cdr3_nt: TGTGCCAGCTCACTAGGGACAGGTGAAGAAGCTTTCTTT; cdr3_aa: CASSLGTGEEAFF
clone_size: .; v_call: TRBV6-5; d_call: TRBD1; j_call: TRBJ2-2; cdr3_nt: TGTGCCAGCAGTCATGGACAGGGGACCGGGGAGCTGTTTTTT; cdr3_aa: CASSHGQGTGELFF
clone_size: .; v_call: TRBV6-5; d_call: TRBD1; j_call: TRBJ2-7; cdr3_nt: TGTGCCAGCAGTTTCTCGCCGGACAGGGCGGGAGAGCAGTACTTC; cdr3_aa: CASSFSPDRAGEQYF
clone_size: few; v_call: TRBV10-1; d_call: .; j_call: TRBJ1-5; cdr3_nt: TGCGCCAGCAGTGAGTCCCCCCTGCCCCAGCATTTT; cdr3_aa: CASSESPLPQHF
clone_size: once; v_call: TRBV9; d_call: TRBD1; j_call: TRBJ1-2; cdr3_nt: TGTGCCAGCAGCGGAGCCGGGGACAGGGGGCAGGGAGACTATGGCTACACCTTC; cdr3_aa: CASSGAGDRGQGDYGYTF
clone_size: .; v_call: TRBV5-1; d_call: TRBD2; j_call: TRBJ2-1; cdr3_nt: TGCGCCAGCAGCTTGGGCTCCTCTAGCGGAGCATACAATGAGCAGTTCTTC; cdr3_aa: CASSLGSSSGAYNEQFF
clone_size: .; v_call: TRBV7-6; d_call: .; j_call: TRBJ1-2; cdr3_nt: TGTGCCAGCAGCTTTAGTAATACCCCCCAGGGTGGCTACACCTTC; cdr3_aa: CASSFSNTPQGGYTF
clone_size: .; v_call: TRBV29-1; d_call: .; j_call: TRBJ1-3; cdr3_nt: TGCAGCGTTGAACGGGGGTCTGGAAACACCATATATTTT; cdr3_aa: CSVERGSGNTIYF
clone_size: .; v_call: TRBV10-3; d_call: .; j_call: TRBJ2-5; cdr3_nt: TGTGCCATCAGTGAGTCTTACGGGGACCAAGAGACCCAGTACTTC; cdr3_aa: CAISESYGDQETQYF
clone_size: .; v_call: TRBV30; d_call: .; j_call: TRBJ2-1; cdr3_nt: TGTGCCTGGATTAGATGGGCTCACAATGAGCAGTTCTTC; cdr3_aa: CAWIRWAHNEQFF
clone_size: .; v_call: TRBV30; d_call: TRBD2; j_call: TRBJ2-7; cdr3_nt: TGTGCCTACTACCTGGGGGCTAGCGGGAGCTACGAGCAGTACTTC; cdr3_aa: CAYYLGASGSYEQYF
clone_size: .; v_call: TRBV5-1; d_call: TRBD2; j_call: TRBJ2-3; cdr3_nt: TGCGCCAGCAGCGGTACCGGGACTAGCGGGGGGCTGACAGATACGCAGTATTTT; cdr3_aa: CASSGTGTSGGLTDTQYF
clone_size: once; v_call: TRBV19; d_call: .; j_call: TRBJ1-2; cdr3_nt: TGTGCCAGTAGGCAGACAGGTCGGGTCTATGGCTACACCTTC; cdr3_aa: CASRQTGRVYGYTF
clone_size: .; v_call: TRBV6-1; d_call: TRBD1; j_call: TRBJ2-7; cdr3_nt: TGTGCCAGCAAGGACAGGGCAGGGCTCTCCTACGAGCAGTACTTC; cdr3_aa: CASKDRAGLSYEQYF
clone_size: .; v_call: TRBV19; d_call: TRBD2; j_call: TRBJ2-7; cdr3_nt: TGTGCCAGCAAGCGGGAATTGACATCGGGCGAGCAGTACTTC; cdr3_aa: CASKRELTSGEQYF
clone_size: .; v_call: TRBV2; d_call: TRBD1; j_call: TRBJ2-7; cdr3_nt: TGTGCCAGCAGTAGACAGGGGGAAAGCTACGAGCAGTACTTC; cdr3_aa: CASSRQGESYEQYF
clone_size: few; v_call: TRBV5-1; d_call: .; j_call: TRBJ1-5; cdr3_nt: TGCGCCAGCAGCTTGTGGGGAGAGGATCAGCCCCAGCATTTT; cdr3_aa: CASSLWGEDQPQHF
clone_size: .; v_call: TRBV6-1; d_call: .; j_call: TRBJ2-7; cdr3_nt: TGTGCCAGCAGTGAAGGGGGAGGTGGCTTCTACGAGCAGTACTTC; cdr3_aa: CASSEGGGGFYEQYF
clone_size: few; v_call: TRBV13; d_call: .; j_call: TRBJ1-1; cdr3_nt: TGTGCCAGCAGCTTGGGGACATTGAACACTGAAGCTTTCTTT; cdr3_aa: CASSLGTLNTEAFF
clone_size: few; v_call: TRBV5-5; d_call: TRBD2; j_call: TRBJ2-5; cdr3_nt: TGTGCCAGCAGCCAACCGCCCGGGGGGGGCCCAGCGGAGACCCAGTACTTC; cdr3_aa: CASSQPPGGGPAETQYF
clone_size: .; v_call: TRBV29-1; d_call: TRBD1; j_call: TRBJ2-1; cdr3_nt: TGCAGTCAGAGGGGACAGTATGTTGAGTTCTTC; cdr3_aa: CSQRGQYVEFF